This T cell receptor (beta chain) is drawn from a study of blood T cell repertoires in COVID-19. Study-wide background: Sources were T cells, B-cell-depleted T cells, or PBMCs; the material itself was cDNA or gDNA.

The cohort comprised adults aged about 18 to 90 years residing in about 25 US areas. Participants were placed into cohorts based on the clinical history they reported. TCRdb's table, derived via immunoSEQ multiplex PCR, lists solely in-frame clones and lacks some. The table records some 290,000 clones, under 95% of them present only once. From germline, CDR1 is SGDLS and CDR2 YYNGEE. This CDR3 is built from 15 residues. Trimming removed 4 bases at V and 1 base at J, with 12 bases between. The chain carries TRBV9 and TRBJ2-1; D may be TRBD1 (5 bases). The sequence was obtained from a woman in her 40s with acute COVID-19. Sequencing was performed on PBMCs or T cells enriched from blood (not recorded which). The CDR3 bases are TGTGCCAGCAGCCTCACAGGCGAGTCCTACAATGAGCAGTTCTTC. It translates to CASSLTGESYNEQFF.